Sequencing of this TCR beta chain was carried out in a study of blood T cell repertoires in COVID-19. In the study overall: Sites across the United States, Italy and Spain contributed samples from acute and convalescent COVID-19. Sample material is recorded as cDNA or gDNA derived from T cells, B-cell-depleted T cells, or PBMCs.

Deletions cut 1 base from V and 5 bases from J, with 11 bases between. The V gene's germline CDR1 is LGHDT and CDR2 YNNKEL (reference sequence). The CDR3 loop spans 15 amino acids. Original processing methods: For nucleated cells, counts were estimated from reference gene primer amplification. The protocol was immunoSEQ multiplex PCR, while the TCRdb copy is restricted to in-frame clones and leaves out a portion. V, J and clone size reflect that table, while D and trimming were determined from the DNA. The sample records 65,000 to 90,000 clones, roughly 82% being singletons. The sequence came from a man aged 55-75 years with acute or convalescent COVID-19. V usage is TRBV3-1 (or the pseudogene TRBV3-2) and J usage is TRBJ1-4; D might be TRBD1 (5 bases). The sequencing sample was made of peripheral blood. The CDR3 loop reads CASSQVGVSNEKLFF. The CDR3 DNA reads TGTGCCAGCAGCCAAGTAGGGGTATCGAATGAAAAACTGTTTTTT.